This T cell receptor beta chain was documented in a study of somatic mutations in cytotoxic T cells in rheumatoid arthritis. Germline CDR1 reads MNHNS; CDR2 reads SASEGT. Trimming removed 1 base at V and 0 bases at J, with 6 bases between. The CDR3 runs to 15 residues. This clone was picked up one time. Its specificity is unknown. Study-level findings and limits: An increase in CD8+ clonality with age was seen in rheumatoid arthritis patients but not in healthy controls.

Profiling relied on immunoSEQ multiplex PCR, and the TCRdb table lists in-frame clones only, not all of them. This sample carries 35,000 to 40,000 clones, about four fifths of them seen once, and the ten largest clones take roughly 3.2%. Sequenced sample: CD8+ T cells sorted from blood. The chain is built from TRBV6-1 and TRBJ1-4; D unresolved. The receptor comes from a middle-aged man in good health. This CDR3 is CASSEGTATNEKLFF. CDR3 nucleotides: TGTGCCAGCAGTGAAGGGACCGCAACTAATGAAAAACTGTTTTTT.